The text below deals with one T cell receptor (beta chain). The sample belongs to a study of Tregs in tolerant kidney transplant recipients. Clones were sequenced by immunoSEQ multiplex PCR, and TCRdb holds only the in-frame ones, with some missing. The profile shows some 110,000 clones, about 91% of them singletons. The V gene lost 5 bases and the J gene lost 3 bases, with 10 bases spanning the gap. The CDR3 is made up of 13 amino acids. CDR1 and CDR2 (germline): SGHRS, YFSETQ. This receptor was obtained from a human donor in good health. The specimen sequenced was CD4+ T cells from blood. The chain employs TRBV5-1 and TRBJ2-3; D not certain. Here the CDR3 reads CASRRTATDTQYF. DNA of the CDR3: TGCGCCAGCAGACGGACGGCAACAGATACGCAGTATTTT.